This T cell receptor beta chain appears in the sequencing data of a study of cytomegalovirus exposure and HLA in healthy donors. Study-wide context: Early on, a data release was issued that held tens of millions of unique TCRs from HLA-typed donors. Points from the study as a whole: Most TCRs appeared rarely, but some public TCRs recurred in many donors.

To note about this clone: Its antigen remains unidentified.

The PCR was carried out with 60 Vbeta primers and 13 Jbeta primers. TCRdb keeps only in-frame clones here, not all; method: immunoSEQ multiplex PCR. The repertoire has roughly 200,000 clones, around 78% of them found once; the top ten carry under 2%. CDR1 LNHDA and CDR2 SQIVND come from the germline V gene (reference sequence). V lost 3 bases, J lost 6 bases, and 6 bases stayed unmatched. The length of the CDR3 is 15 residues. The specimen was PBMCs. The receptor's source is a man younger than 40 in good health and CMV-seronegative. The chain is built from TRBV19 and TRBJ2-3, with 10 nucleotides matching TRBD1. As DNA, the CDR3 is TGTGCCAGTAGTATTGGAGACAGGGGGCTGGATACGCAGTATTTT. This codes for CASSIGDRGLDTQYF.